The clone carrying this TCR beta chain is medium-sized within its sample. Its antigen is unknown. This entry is derived from a study of T-cell memory formation after mild COVID-19. Looking at the study overall: The TCR clusters were mostly specific to one donor.

Study-wide points: Cross-reactive memory seemingly joined, as some responding clones were found in pre-infection memory. Later expanders leaned toward CD4+, whereas clones contracting from day 15 to 85 were balanced CD4/CD8. Mainly CM and EM harbored the contracting CD4+ clones; mainly EMRA harbored the CD8+ ones.

Via MiXCR, TCRdb re-called the 5' RACE reads, giving one row per CDR3 protein. There are around 83,000 distinct CDR3 sequences in the sample; 20% to 25% occur only once, and less than 55% lies in the top ten. The TCR sequence derives from a young man who had mild COVID-19 (a few samples of this study predate the infection). Cell type and time point are not known. The sequencing sample was made of PBMCs or a T cell subset sorted from them (not recorded which).

The CDR3 reads CATSRGDTSGANEQFF. The CDR3 region has the DNA TGTGCCACCAGCAGAGGGGACACTAGCGGGGCCAATGAGCAGTTCTTC. The V gene is TRBV15, the J gene TRBJ2-1, with 10 bases matching TRBD2. The germline gives CDR1 LNHNV, CDR2 YYDKDF (reference sequence). The CDR3 length is 16 residues. J gave up 6 bases and V 1 base, and 6 bases lay outside the gene matches.